This T cell receptor beta chain appears in the sequencing data of a study of beta chain features in type 1 diabetes. Study-wide results and limits: Whether HLA type influences TCRB rearrangement remained unresolved here. Across patients, naive, central memory and Treg TCRB repertoires exhibited apparently greater similarity than was observed across healthy donors.

As for this clone: Its antigen is not identified.

This CDR3 has 12 amino acids. Germline CDR1 is SGHDN and CDR2 is FVKESK. V was clipped by 3 bases and J by 3 bases, with 6 bases between them. Sequenced material consisted of expressed TCRB transcripts (all of the isolated RNA was reverse transcribed). Sequencing was performed with immunoSEQ multiplex PCR; in TCRdb, only in-frame clones are kept and a portion is missing. The data hold over 350,000 clones, with more than 12% observed a single time. The sample consisted of naive CD4+ T cells from blood. The sequence derives from a woman aged 18 to 35 in good health. The V call is TRBV14, the J call TRBJ2-7; no definite D call. DNA for the CDR3: TGTGCCAGCAGCCAGTACAGCTACGAGCAGTACTTC. It yields the protein CASSQYSYEQYF.